One and the same sample provided the 3 T cell receptor beta chains below, sequenced in a study of cytotoxic CD8 clonotypes in ibrutinib-treated CLL. Only in-frame clones appear in the TCRdb table, and some are missing; sequencing was by immunoSEQ multiplex PCR. Altogether some 200,000 clones are present, about four fifths being singletons, with the ten largest covering over 9.5%. Sample: PBMCs, taken after 12 months of ibrutinib treatment. Receptors originate from a human donor with chronic lymphocytic leukemia.

The table lists this clone with a count of one. The chain recombines TRBV27 with TRBJ2-5; 9 nucleotides agree with TRBD1. Looked up from germline, CDR1 is MNHEY and CDR2 is SMNVEV (reference sequence). After removal of 3 bases from V and 5 bases from J, the junction contained 10 bases not matched to a gene. The CDR3 spans 16 residues. The CDR3 DNA sequence: TGTGCCAGCAGTTTGGGTTTAGGACAGGGGTGGGAGACCCAGTACTTC. This encodes CASSLGLGQGWETQYF.

The V call is TRBV18, the J call TRBJ1-4; D unresolved. Germline V gene data show CDR1 as KGHSH and CDR2 as LQKENI. This CDR3 has 16 residues. V was shortened by 1 base and J by 0 bases, with 9 bases between the two germline ends. The CDR3 DNA follows: TGTGCCAGCTCACCACTAGGCGGGACAACTAATGAAAAACTGTTTTTT. This translates into CASSPLGGTTNEKLFF. Drawing the rest from reference TRBV18 and TRBJ1-4, the complete variable domain is NAGVMQNPRHLVRRRGQEARLRCSPMKGHSHVYWYRQLPEEGLKFMVYLQKENIIDESGMPKERFSAEFPKEGPSILRIQQVVRGDSAAYFCASSPLGGTTNEKLFFGSGTQLSVL.

The sample holds a few counts of this clone. The same CDR3 arises from other DNA sequences in this sample as well. The rearrangement links TRBV5-1 to TRBJ1-4, with 8 bases identical to TRBD1. Germline CDR1 reads SGHRS; CDR2 reads YFSETQ. V shed 4 bases, J shed 5 bases, and the junction held 4 bases outside the gene matches. The CDR3 extends over 14 amino acids. CDR3 protein: CASSLGQANEKLFF. The CDR3 nucleotides are TGCGCCAGCAGCCTGGGACAGGCGAATGAAAAACTGTTTTTT.